This is a list of T cell receptor beta chains from one sample in a study of T-cell reconstitution after alpha-beta-depleted transplantation in children. Via MiXCR, TCRdb re-called the PCR reads, giving one row per CDR3 protein. The sample records approximately 99,000 distinct CDR3 sequences, 5.5% to 7% being singletons. The specimen comprised PBMCs, mostly from graft donor cells, sampled 360 days after TCRalphabeta/CD19-depleted stem cell transplant. These receptor sequences come from a male patient aged 2-15 years who had a stem cell transplant for acute lymphoblastic leukemia, so the T cells may come from the graft donor. CDR3s leave out the opening cysteine and the closing phenylalanine or tryptophan. The order of the fields is V gene, J gene, D gene, CDR3 length, CDR3 protein. The D gene is left open where the match is weak.

v_call: TRBV29-1
j_call: TRBJ2-1
d_call: NA
cdr3_length: 9
cdr3_aa: SVGTYNEQF

v_call: TRBV9
j_call: TRBJ1-2
d_call: NA
cdr3_length: 16
cdr3_aa: ASTLGGVLMRDNYGYT

v_call: TRBV7-9
j_call: TRBJ2-5
d_call: NA
cdr3_length: 12
cdr3_aa: ASEARRRQETQY

v_call: TRBV7-8
j_call: TRBJ2-3
d_call: NA
cdr3_length: 14
cdr3_aa: ASTLVFPSGTDTQY

v_call: TRBV7-9
j_call: TRBJ2-3
d_call: TRBD1
cdr3_length: 13
cdr3_aa: ASSFNNRGSDTQY

v_call: TRBV24-1
j_call: TRBJ2-5
d_call: NA
cdr3_length: 14
cdr3_aa: ATSDYREGEEETQY

v_call: TRBV3-1
j_call: TRBJ2-7
d_call: NA
cdr3_length: 13
cdr3_aa: ASSAGTLIDYEQY

v_call: TRBV11-1
j_call: TRBJ2-5
d_call: NA
cdr3_length: 16
cdr3_aa: ASSLGERDLGIQETQY

v_call: TRBV18
j_call: TRBJ2-6
d_call: NA
cdr3_length: 11
cdr3_aa: ASSPSLPNVLT

v_call: TRBV29-1
j_call: TRBJ1-1
d_call: NA
cdr3_length: 9
cdr3_aa: SVVQNTEAF

v_call: TRBV9
j_call: TRBJ2-5
d_call: NA
cdr3_length: 13
cdr3_aa: ASSVQGGSKWTQY

v_call: TRBV29-1
j_call: TRBJ2-7
d_call: NA
cdr3_length: 8
cdr3_aa: SVLTYEQY

v_call: TRBV4-1
j_call: TRBJ2-5
d_call: NA
cdr3_length: 14
cdr3_aa: ASSQEGTRDQETQY

v_call: TRBV9
j_call: TRBJ2-5
d_call: TRBD1
cdr3_length: 13
cdr3_aa: ASSYRQGGQETQY

v_call: TRBV7-2
j_call: TRBJ2-7
d_call: NA
cdr3_length: 15
cdr3_aa: ASSLRGRVGGPYEQY